Each of the 23 T cell receptor beta chains below was sequenced from the same sample in a study of T-cell memory formation after mild COVID-19 (dated by TCRdb to about 2021). Library construction relied on 5' RACE. Data came from an Illumina NovaSeq 6000. TCRdb trimmed the raw reads at Q25, called clones with MiXCR and kept productive beta chains. Identical CDR3 proteins give one entry, which carries the most common genes and DNA. This sample lists fewer than 700,000 distinct CDR3 sequences; approximately 18% were detected once. Around 13% of the sample lies in the top ten. Sample: PBMCs or a T cell subset sorted from them (not recorded which). The receptors originated from an adult woman who had mild COVID-19 (a few samples of this study predate the infection). The sample titles of this study are shuffled in the database, so cell type and time point are left out; the donor was told from shared clones.

To note about this clonotype: Mismatch with germline at one junction end may stem from a read error. The chain employs TRBV12-3 or TRBV12-4 and TRBJ2-3; 10 bases fit TRBD2. The CDR3 has 14 residues. For the CDR3, the DNA is TGTGCCAGCAATTTAGCGGGGGGCCTAGATACGCAGTATTTT. Protein: CASNLAGGLDTQYF.

The chain is built from TRBV5-1 and TRBJ2-3, with TRBD1 as a possible D gene (6 bases). The CDR3 runs 14 residues. With 7 bases removed from V and 6 bases from J, the gap between germline ends came to 18 bases. CDR1 SGHRS and CDR2 YFSETQ come from the germline V gene. CDR3 protein: CASSGPGESDTQYF. The CDR3 nucleotides are TGCGCCAGCTCTGGGCCAGGGGAGTCGGATACGCAGTATTTT.

This clonotype showed up many times. The genes are TRBV12-3 or TRBV12-4 and TRBJ2-5; TRBD2 matches 14 bases. CDR3 length equals 16 residues. Germline trimming cut 5 bases from V and 4 bases from J; bases unmatched to any gene: 6. CDR3 bases: TGTGCCAGCAGTCCCGGGACTAGCGGGGGTTTAGAGACCCAGTACTTC. Protein product: CASSPGTSGGLETQYF.

The chain employs TRBV5-1 and TRBJ1-5, with D tentatively TRBD1 (5 bases). This CDR3 has 13 amino acids. V lost 4 bases and J 3 bases, leaving 8 bases between the germline ends. Germline assignment: CDR1 SGHRS and CDR2 YFSETQ. DNA for the CDR3: TGCGCCAGCAGCGTGACAGTCAATCAGCCCCAGCATTTT. As protein: CASSVTVNQPQHF.

The gene calls are TRBV6-2 or TRBV6-3 and TRBJ2-5, with no clear D. Trimming cost V 7 bases and J 5 bases, with 8 bases left between them. The CDR3 extends over 11 amino acids. CDR1 is MNHEY, CDR2 SVGEGT, per germline. The CDR3 sequence is CASTSLETQYF. The CDR3 DNA reads TGTGCCAGCACCTCCTTGGAGACCCAGTACTTC.

This clonotype has only a few counts. The chain employs TRBV11-3 and TRBJ2-3; D assignment may be TRBD1 or TRBD2 (5 bases each). The germline CDR1 and CDR2 sequences are SGHNT and YENEEA. The CDR3 loop spans 14 amino acids. Trimming shortened V by 1 base and J by 6 bases, and 11 bases separated the two germline ends. DNA for the CDR3: TGTGCCAGCAGCTTAGCGGGACCCTTGGATACGCAGTATTTT. The encoded protein is CASSLAGPLDTQYF.

This clonotype came up many times. The chain is built from TRBV7-9 and TRBJ2-5; perhaps D is TRBD1 or TRBD2 (5 bases each). V was pared by 4 bases and J by 4 bases, with 13 bases between. Germline V gene data show CDR1 as SEHNR and CDR2 as FQNEAQ (reference sequence). The CDR3 has 14 residues. The CDR3 DNA reads as TGTGCCAGCAGCTCAAGGGACCTGCGAGAGACCCAGTACTTC. It encodes CASSSRDLRETQYF.

This clonotype came up a few times. The chain combines TRBV10-3 with TRBJ2-1; D may be TRBD1 or TRBD2 (5 bases each). Deletions cut 4 bases from V and 3 bases from J, with 13 bases between. Germline loops: CDR1 ENHRY, CDR2 SYGVKD. The CDR3 spans 15 residues. The CDR3 reads CAISGPGRSYNEQFF. CDR3 nucleotides: TGTGCCATCAGTGGCCCGGGACGCAGCTACAATGAGCAGTTCTTC.

A few counts support this clonotype. The germline gene is not matched at one end of the junction; a read error may be the cause. V usage is TRBV25-1 and J usage is TRBJ2-5, with TRBD1 matching over 9 bases. Germline CDR1 MGHDK, CDR2 SYGVNS. The CDR3 has 15 residues. The DNA for the CDR3 is TGTGCCAGCCGTGAAACAGGGGGCCCCGCGGAGACCCAGTACTTC. Translation gives CASRETGGPAETQYF. Together with reference TRBV25-1 and TRBJ2-5, the CDR3 gives the full variable domain: EADIYQTPRYLVIGTGKKITLECSQTMGHDKMYWYQQDPGMELHLIHYSYGVNSTEKGDLSSESTVSRIRTEHFPLTLESARPSHTSQYLCASRETGGPAETQYFGPGTRLLVL.

This chain's CDR3 is CASSVVGGIHEKLFF. The CDR3 DNA reads TGTGCCAGCAGCGTAGTCGGGGGGATTCATGAAAAACTGTTTTTT. This rearrangement joins TRBV9 to TRBJ1-4; a weak D match, TRBD1 (5 bases). This CDR3 has 15 amino acids. Between the trimmed V and J ends, which lost 0 bases and 6 bases, there was a span of 12 bases. The germline gives CDR1 SGDLS, CDR2 YYNGEE.

This clonotype was counted only a few times. The rearrangement uses TRBV12-3 or TRBV12-4 and TRBJ2-2, with TRBD2 matching over 9 bases. This CDR3 region has 16 residues. With 6 bases clipped from V and 3 bases from J, the junction kept 8 bases outside the gene matches. The CDR3 loop reads CASSPRREGDTGELFF. DNA for the CDR3: TGTGCCAGCAGCCCCCGGCGGGAGGGAGACACCGGGGAGCTGTTTTTT.

There are many counts of this clonotype. This chain's CDR3 is CASSLAASGGLSTDTQYF. CDR3 DNA sequence: TGTGCCAGCAGCCTGGCGGCTAGCGGGGGACTCAGCACAGATACGCAGTATTTT. The chain employs TRBV7-2 and TRBJ2-3; 10 bases align to TRBD2. The germline CDR1 and CDR2 sequences are SGHTA and FQGNSA. CDR3 length: 18 residues. V was clipped by 5 bases and J by 0 bases; unmatched bases: 11.

This clonotype has ten or more counts. The chain couples TRBV29-1 to TRBJ2-1, with D unresolved. The CDR3 covers 13 residues. Germline-derived CDR1 and CDR2 are SQVTM and ANQGSEA. Trimming removed 3 bases from V and 0 bases from J, with 6 bases in between. This CDR3 is CSVDRSSYNEQFF. The CDR3 bases are TGCAGCGTTGATAGAAGCTCCTACAATGAGCAGTTCTTC.

This clonotype was found a few times. J is TRBJ1-2 and V is TRBV24-1, with D possibly being TRBD1 (5 bases). Trimming pared 10 bases from V and 8 bases from J, leaving 16 bases between. This CDR3 spans 12 amino acids. Germline V gene data show CDR1 as KGHDR and CDR2 as SFDVKD. The CDR3 DNA reads as TGTGCCACAGGGGACCCGAATGGGGGCTACACCTTC. Amino acids: CATGDPNGGYTF.

This clonotype came up once. The chain has TRBV7-8 and TRBJ2-1, with TRBD1 identical over 9 bases. Germline V gene sequence: CDR1 SGHVS, CDR2 FQNEAQ. V gave up 5 bases and J gave up 4 bases; unmatched junction bases: 12. The CDR3 has 17 amino acids. The CDR3 protein is CASSLGPGTGFYNEQFF. The CDR3 DNA reads as TGTGCCAGCAGCCTGGGCCCCGGGACAGGGTTTTACAATGAGCAGTTCTTC.

Comment on this clonotype: An end of the junction does not agree with germline; a read error may underlie this. The chain employs TRBV5-4 and TRBJ2-2; D is perhaps TRBD2 (5 bases). The CDR3 runs to 13 residues. The germline V gene has CDR1 SGHNT and CDR2 YYREEE (reference sequence). CDR3 nucleotides: TGTGCCAGAAGCTTCGGAGGCACCGGGGAGCTGTTTTTT. It is translated as CARSFGGTGELFF.

The V call is TRBV3-1, the J call TRBJ1-1; no firm D call. In germline, CDR1 is LGHDT, CDR2 YNNKEL (reference sequence). The CDR3 contains 13 residues. The ends were cut back, 0 bases at V and 4 bases at J, with 6 bases in the middle. The CDR3: CASSQDTSTEAFF. The CDR3 nucleotides read TGTGCCAGCAGCCAAGATACAAGCACTGAAGCTTTCTTT. The full variable domain, rest sourced from reference TRBV3-1 and TRBJ1-1, is DTAVSQTPKYLVTQMGNDKSIKCEQNLGHDTMYWYKQDSKKFLKIMFSYNNKELIINETVPNRFSPKSPDKAHLNLHINSLELGDSAVYFCASSQDTSTEAFFGQGTRLTVV.

V and J are TRBV9 and TRBJ2-1; 9 bases are a match to TRBD2. With 4 bases clipped from V and 5 bases from J, the junction kept 7 bases outside the gene matches. The CDR3 runs 15 residues. Germline CDR1 SGDLS, CDR2 YYNGEE. The CDR3 spells CASSPTSGVDNEQFF. The CDR3 bases are TGTGCCAGCAGCCCGACTAGCGGAGTCGACAATGAGCAGTTCTTC.

The V gene is TRBV20-1, the J gene TRBJ2-3, with D uncertain. Germline-derived CDR1 and CDR2 are DFQATT and SNEGSKA (reference sequence). The V end lost 0 bases, the J end lost 4 bases, and 11 bases lay between the germline ends. The CDR3 runs 14 residues. Here the CDR3 DNA reads TGCAGTGCTAGAGATCGCGTGGCTCCAGATACGCAGTATTTT. It is translated as CSARDRVAPDTQYF.

The V and J genes are TRBV29-1 and TRBJ2-1; 8 bases agree with TRBD2. The CDR3 totals 15 residues. J gave up 7 bases and V 0 bases, and 8 bases lay outside the gene matches. The V gene's germline CDR1 is SQVTM and CDR2 ANQGSEA. CDR3 residues: CSVEDWREAINEQFF. The CDR3, as DNA: TGCAGCGTTGAAGACTGGCGGGAGGCGATTAATGAGCAGTTCTTC.

The chain combines TRBV9 with TRBJ2-7, with 12 bases that match TRBD1. The CDR3 is made up of 16 amino acids. V was clipped by 3 bases and J by 3 bases; unmatched bases: 7. Germline V gives CDR1 SGDLS, CDR2 YYNGEE. The CDR3 nucleotides are TGTGCCAGCAGCGAAACCGGGACAGGGGGCTTCTACGAGCAGTACTTC. This translates into CASSETGTGGFYEQYF.

The chain employs TRBV5-5 and TRBJ2-2, with 8 bases aligning to TRBD2. This CDR3 comprises 18 residues. With V trimmed by 6 bases and J by 3 bases, 16 bases remained unmatched. CDR1 is SGHKS and CDR2 is YYEKEE in the germline V gene (reference sequence). As DNA, the CDR3 is TGTGCCAGCACAACCGGGGGAGCGGGAGATCAGGACACCGGGGAGCTGTTTTTT. Its protein is CASTTGGAGDQDTGELFF.

This clonotype appeared a few times. J is TRBJ2-1 and V is TRBV30, with 9 nucleotides matching TRBD2. Germline CDR1 GTSNPN, CDR2 SVGIG (reference sequence). Germline trimming cut 0 bases from V and 9 bases from J; bases unmatched to any gene: 3. CDR3 size: 13 residues. CDR3 protein: CAWSVRRGGEQFF. The CDR3 coding sequence is TGTGCCTGGAGTGTACGGCGGGGGGGTGAGCAGTTCTTC.